This entry describes one TCR beta chain. The antigen remains unidentified. The data stem from a study of cytotoxic CD8 clonotypes in ibrutinib-treated CLL. Study-wide findings and caveats: Contraction or stability on treatment characterized the public clonotypes, which were uncommon. Clonality was elevated at ibrutinib response and had returned toward baseline at progression.

Germline V gene lookup returns CDR1 SGHTA and CDR2 FQGNSA. The CDR3 is 11 amino acids. The germline V and J ends were trimmed by 5 bases and 5 bases, with 5 bases remaining between them. TCRdb's table, derived via immunoSEQ multiplex PCR, lists solely in-frame clones and lacks some. The sample records hundreds of thousands of clones, 70% being singletons. The TCR sequence derives from a human donor with chronic lymphocytic leukemia. The input for sequencing was PBMCs, taken after 12 months of ibrutinib treatment. The chain is built from TRBV7-2 and TRBJ2-3; D unresolved. The CDR3 protein is CASSERDTQYF. Written as DNA, the CDR3 is TGTGCCAGCAGCGAAAGAGATACGCAGTATTTT.